Below are 11 T cell receptor beta chains sequenced from a single sample in a study of T-cell reconstitution after alpha-beta-depleted transplantation in children (dated by TCRdb to about 2016). Libraries were constructed by PCR. The run used an Illumina HiSeq 2500. To normalize quantification of the TCRbeta repertoire, the TCR libraries were built with molecular barcoding that relied on unique molecular identifiers. Starting from the raw public reads, TCRdb applied fastp trimming at Q25, assembled clones with MiXCR and retained in-frame beta chains. For every CDR3 protein sequence, its rows merge into one entry that carries the most common genes and DNA. The table for this sample lists about 17,000 distinct CDR3 sequences; about an eighth of them were counted only once. The ten largest make up around 71% of the sample. The treatment or condition tag for this specimen amounts to: allogeneic hematopoietic cell transplantation with graft depleted of TCRalphabeta T cells and CD19 B cells.

Sequenced material: PBMCs, mostly from graft donor cells, taken 180 days after TCRalphabeta/CD19-depleted stem cell transplant. These receptors originate from a boy younger than two who had a stem cell transplant for Wiskott-Aldrich syndrome, so the T cells may come from the graft donor.

The rearrangement links TRBV7-9 to TRBJ2-1, with D perhaps given as TRBD1 or TRBD2 (5 bases each). CDR3 length: 13 residues. From germline, CDR1 is SEHNR and CDR2 FQNEAQ (reference sequence). Trimming took off 6 bases at V and 6 bases at J, with 12 bases between the two ends. This CDR3 is CASRPGTGNEQFF. In DNA form, the CDR3 reads TGTGCCAGCAGACCCGGGACCGGCAATGAGCAGTTCTTC. Supplemented by reference TRBV7-9 and TRBJ2-1, the full variable domain reads DTGVSQNPRHKITKRGQNVTFRCDPISEHNRLYWYRQTLGQGPEFLTYFQNEAQLEKSRLLSDRFSAERPKGSFSTLEIQRTEQGDSAMYLCASRPGTGNEQFFGPGTRLTVL.

This clonotype showed up just a few times. The chain recombines TRBV5-1 with TRBJ2-5; D may be TRBD2 (5 bases). Germline V gene sequence: CDR1 SGHRS, CDR2 YFSETQ. There are 18 residues in the CDR3. Trimming removed 0 bases from V and 2 bases from J, with 20 bases in between. CDR3 bases: TGCGCCAGCAGCTTGGGTGCCTTCTTTAGCGAGTGGCAAGAGACCCAGTACTTC. This sequence encodes CASSLGAFFSEWQETQYF.

This rearrangement joins TRBV30 to TRBJ2-6; the D gene is possibly TRBD2 (6 bases). The CDR3 has 20 amino acids. V lost 0 bases and J 0 bases, leaving 21 bases between the germline ends. Looked up from germline, CDR1 is GTSNPN and CDR2 is SVGIG (reference sequence). CDR3 sequence (DNA): TGTGCCTGGAGTGTCATACTCGAAGCGGGCTTCCACTCTGGGGCCAACGTCCTGACTTTC. Translation gives CAWSVILEAGFHSGANVLTF.

This clonotype turned up a few times. The V and J genes are TRBV5-1 and TRBJ1-6; possibly TRBD1 for D (6 bases). Trimming cost V 0 bases and J 4 bases, with 14 bases left between them. The length of the CDR3 is 17 residues. Germline CDR1 and CDR2: SGHRS and YFSETQ. In DNA form, the CDR3 reads TGCGCCAGCAGCTTGGACAGGGCGGGCCTTTATAATTCACCCCTCCACTTT. This gives the protein CASSLDRAGLYNSPLHF.

The J gene is TRBJ2-1, the V gene TRBV7-9; perhaps TRBD1 as D (7 bases). Per germline, CDR1 SEHNR and CDR2 FQNEAQ (reference sequence). The CDR3 spans 12 residues. V shed 6 bases and J shed 8 bases, with 11 bases lying between them. CDR3 amino acids: CASRSRGDEQFF. CDR3 nucleotide sequence: TGTGCCAGCAGATCCAGGGGGGATGAGCAGTTCTTC.

The V call is TRBV7-9, the J call TRBJ1-3, with D maybe TRBD1 (5 bases). The CDR3 is made up of 12 amino acids. CDR1 and CDR2 from the germline V gene are SEHNR and FQNEAQ (reference sequence). V lost 3 bases and J lost 10, with 10 bases in between. CDR3 loop: CASSFVWGTIYF. The CDR3 DNA sequence: TGTGCCAGCAGCTTTGTCTGGGGGACCATATATTTT.

This clonotype was counted at least ten times. The chain couples TRBV6-2 or TRBV6-3 to TRBJ2-1, with D uncertain. The CDR3 sequence is 13 residues long. V gave up 2 bases and J gave up 7 bases, with 9 bases separating them. The germline CDR1 and CDR2 sequences are MNHEY and SVGEGT. The CDR3 DNA is TGTGCCAGCAGTTACAACTGGGCAAATGAGCAGTTCTTC. This sequence encodes CASSYNWANEQFF.

The table lists this clonotype with a few counts. V gene TRBV2 combines with J gene TRBJ2-1; 9 nucleotides match TRBD2. The V segment lost 3 bases and the J segment 0 bases; nucleotides outside the gene matches: 9. The CDR3 has 18 amino acids. Germline V gene sequence: CDR1 SNHLY, CDR2 FYNNEI. The DNA for the CDR3 is TGTGCCAGCAGTGAGCGCGGCGGGAGGGGGAGCTCCTACAATGAGCAGTTCTTC. Protein sequence: CASSERGGRGSSYNEQFF.

In its sample, this clonotype was seen many times. The rearrangement links TRBV7-9 to TRBJ2-4; TRBD2 is a possible D gene (5 bases). The CDR3 extends over 15 amino acids. Looked up from germline, CDR1 is SEHNR and CDR2 is FQNEAQ (reference sequence). Trimming removed 5 bases from V and 2 bases from J, with 13 bases in between. This CDR3 reads CASSRGRGTKNIQYF. The DNA for the CDR3 is TGTGCCAGCAGCCGCGGACGGGGAACCAAAAACATTCAGTACTTC.

The chain carries TRBV4-2 and TRBJ1-5; 7 bases align to TRBD1. The CDR3 runs 16 residues. CDR1 is LGHNA and CDR2 is YNFKEQ in the germline V gene. With V trimmed by 3 bases and J by 5 bases, 10 bases remained unmatched. The CDR3 coding sequence is TGTGCCAGCAGCCAGGACAGGACCGCCCGGGATCAGCCCCAGCATTTT. Translated: CASSQDRTARDQPQHF.

This clonotype was recorded at least ten times. The chain joins TRBV30 to TRBJ1-1, with 7 positions matching TRBD1. The germline V gene encodes CDR1 GTSNPN and CDR2 SVGIG (reference sequence). The CDR3 sequence is 12 residues long. With 3 bases clipped from V and 7 bases from J, the junction kept 5 bases outside the gene matches. CDR3 protein: CAWRGGYGEAFF. The CDR3 DNA reads TGTGCCTGGAGAGGGGGCTATGGTGAAGCTTTCTTT.